The 5 T cell receptor beta chains below come from one sample, sequenced in a study of blood T cell repertoires in COVID-19. Repertoires were generated with immunoSEQ multiplex PCR, while TCRdb's copy carries only in-frame clones and drops some. The sample contains approximately 200,000 clones, approximately 92% of which appear only once. Material: PBMCs or T cells enriched from blood (not recorded which). The receptors shown here come from a woman in her 40s with acute COVID-19.

This chain connects TRBV10-3 to TRBJ2-5, with D maybe TRBD2 (6 bases). V was clipped by 4 bases and J by 5 bases, with 14 bases between them. CDR3 size: 14 residues. Germline CDR1 reads ENHRY; CDR2 reads SYGVKD. The CDR3 sequence: CAISVRGASETQYF. CDR3 DNA sequence: TGTGCCATCAGTGTCCGCGGGGCTTCGGAGACCCAGTACTTC.

In this sample, this clone turned up once. The chain joins TRBV6-5 to TRBJ2-3, with D possibly being TRBD2 (6 bases). The length of the CDR3 is 13 residues. Trimming shortened V by 10 bases and J by 6 bases, and 17 bases separated the two germline ends. Germline CDR1 is MNHEY and CDR2 is SVGAGI. CDR3: CATGESGRDTQYF. DNA of the CDR3: TGTGCCACCGGGGAGTCGGGGAGGGATACGCAGTATTTT.

The V gene is TRBV7-2, the J gene TRBJ1-2; D is unclear. With 0 bases removed from V and 8 bases from J, the gap between germline ends came to 16 bases. The CDR3 has 15 residues. From germline, CDR1 is SGHTA and CDR2 FQGNSA. The chain's CDR3 is CASSLALLETGGYTF. CDR3 in DNA: TGTGCCAGCAGCTTAGCCCTCCTGGAGACGGGGGGCTACACCTTC.

The rearrangement links TRBV30 to TRBJ2-3; perhaps TRBD2 as D (5 bases). This CDR3 comprises 14 residues. CDR1 and CDR2 from the germline V gene are GTSNPN and SVGIG (reference sequence). Trimming cost V 4 bases and J 3 bases, with 14 bases left between them. Written as DNA, the CDR3 is TGTGCCTGGAAGACGGGGTTGGAGACAGATACGCAGTATTTT. Amino acids: CAWKTGLETDTQYF.

Only a few counts were recorded for this clone. The chain employs TRBV12-5 and TRBJ2-2; 9 nucleotides line up with TRBD1. After removal of 5 bases from V and 1 base from J, the junction contained 5 bases not matched to a gene. The CDR3 length is 16 residues. Germline V gives CDR1 LGHNT, CDR2 FRNRAP. The CDR3 sequence is CASGPHRGRNTGELFF. CDR3 sequence (DNA): TGTGCTAGTGGTCCCCACAGGGGGCGGAACACCGGGGAGCTGTTTTTT.